This entry features one T cell receptor (beta chain) sequence. Followed longitudinally, the Seattle patients had been enrolled during active infection. The record originates from a study of blood T cell repertoires in COVID-19. Original data processing: By means of reference gene primer amplification, nucleated cell counts were estimated. Sequencing was performed with immunoSEQ multiplex PCR; in TCRdb, only in-frame clones are kept and a portion is missing. V, J and clone size derive from that table, while D and trimming were established from the DNA sequence. The sample lists 250,000 to 400,000 clones, roughly 90% seen once, with less than 3.5% in the top ten. Sequencing was performed on peripheral blood. The TCR originated in a woman aged 25 to 45 with COVID-19, enrolled during active disease.

The CDR3 loop is CSVKGDSMTYEQYF. CDR3 bases: TGCAGCGTAAAAGGGGACAGCATGACCTACGAGCAGTACTTC. This chain links TRBV29-1 with TRBJ2-7; 7 bases are a match to TRBD1. CDR1 and CDR2 from the germline V gene are SQVTM and ANQGSEA. The CDR3 extends over 14 amino acids. Losses at the gene ends were 6 bases for V and 2 bases for J; bases not matched to a gene: 10.